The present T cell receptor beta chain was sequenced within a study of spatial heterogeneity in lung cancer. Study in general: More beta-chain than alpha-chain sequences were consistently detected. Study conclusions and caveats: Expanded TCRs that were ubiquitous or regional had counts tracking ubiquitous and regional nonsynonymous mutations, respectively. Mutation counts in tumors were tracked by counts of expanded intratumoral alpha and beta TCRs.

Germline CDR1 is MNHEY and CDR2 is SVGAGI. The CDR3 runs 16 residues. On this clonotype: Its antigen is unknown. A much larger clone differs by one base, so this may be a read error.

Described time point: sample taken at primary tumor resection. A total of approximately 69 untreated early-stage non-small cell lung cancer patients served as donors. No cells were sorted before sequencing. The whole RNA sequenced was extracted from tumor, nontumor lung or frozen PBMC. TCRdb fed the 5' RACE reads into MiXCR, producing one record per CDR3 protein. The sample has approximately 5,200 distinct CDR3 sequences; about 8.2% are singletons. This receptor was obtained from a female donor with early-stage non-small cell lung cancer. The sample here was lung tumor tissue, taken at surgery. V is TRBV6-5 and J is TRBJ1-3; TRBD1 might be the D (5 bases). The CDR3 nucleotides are TGTGCCGGCAGGGAACAGGCGGCCGTCTCTGGAAACACCATATATTTT. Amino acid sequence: CAGREQAAVSGNTIYF.